The rows below give T cell receptor beta chains drawn from one sample of a study of Ad26.COV2.S vaccination and SARS-CoV-2 variants. The method was immunoSEQ multiplex PCR; TCRdb's version includes in-frame clones alone and lacks a portion of them. The table lists roughly 410,000 clones, roughly 85% of them singletons. Material: peripheral blood, obtained in a trial of Ad26.COV2.S vaccine versus placebo. Every receptor here comes from a person between 18 and 65 years old who received the Ad26.COV2.S COVID-19 vaccine or a placebo. CDR3s include the opening cysteine and the closing phenylalanine or tryptophan. D genes are given only for firm matches. Rows may omit the clone size; those that give it use once, few, many or a size class.

TRBJ2-7,few,TRBD1,TRBV5-1,CASSRPRDRANEQYF,TGCGCCAGCAGCCGACCCCGGGACAGGGCCAACGAGCAGTACTTC
TRBJ2-4,NA,NA,TRBV29-1,CSVEREPKNIQYF,TGCAGCGTTGAACGCGAACCAAAAAACATTCAGTACTTC
TRBJ1-1,NA,NA,TRBV19,CASRLWVNTEAFF,TGTGCCAGTCGCCTTTGGGTTAACACTGAAGCTTTCTTT
TRBJ2-3,NA,TRBD1,TRBV24-1,CATSDATGPSTDTQYF,TGTGCCACCAGTGATGCGACAGGGCCTAGCACAGATACGCAGTATTTT
TRBJ1-1,NA,NA,TRBV2,CASSEAVGTEAFF,TGTGCCAGCAGTGAAGCAGTTGGCACTGAAGCTTTCTTT
TRBJ2-7,NA,NA,TRBV2,CASSEALGGGTVYEQYF,TGTGCCAGCAGTGAAGCGCTCGGTGGAGGGACCGTCTACGAGCAGTACTTC
TRBJ2-2,NA,NA,TRBV5-4,CASSLTGPNTGELFF,TGTGCCAGCAGCTTGACGGGCCCGAACACCGGGGAGCTGTTTTTT
TRBJ1-3,NA,NA,TRBV4-1,CASSPFYGATYSSGNTIYF,TGCGCCAGCAGCCCGTTTTACGGGGCCACCTATAGCTCTGGAAACACCATATATTTT
TRBJ1-4,NA,NA,TRBV2,CASRPGEGEEKLFF,TGTGCCAGCAGGCCCGGGGAGGGAGAAGAAAAACTGTTTTTT
TRBJ2-7,NA,TRBD1,TRBV19,CASSAGTGAYEQYF,TGTGCCAGTAGTGCCGGGACAGGGGCCTACGAGCAGTACTTC
TRBJ1-4,NA,TRBD1,TRBV5-1,CASSSLTGGNEKLFF,TGCGCCAGCAGCTCCCTGACAGGGGGGAATGAAAAACTGTTTTTT
TRBJ2-1,NA,NA,TRBV19,CASRIYNEQFF,TGTGCCAGTAGGATATACAATGAGCAGTTCTTC
TRBJ1-1,NA,NA,TRBV21-1,CASSRLLGGAFF,TGTGCCAGCAGCCGATTACTAGGGGGAGCTTTCTTT
TRBJ2-4,NA,TRBD2,TRBV5-1,CASSSGLAGSQLGNIQYF,TGCGCCAGCAGCTCAGGACTAGCGGGGTCCCAGCTGGGGAACATTCAGTACTTC
TRBJ2-5,NA,NA,TRBV7-8,CASSPPGSGQETQYF,TGTGCCAGCAGCCCGCCGGGGAGCGGGCAAGAGACCCAGTACTTC
TRBJ2-3,NA,TRBD1,TRBV5-1,CASSTDRGPSTDTQYF,TGCGCCAGCAGCACGGACAGGGGTCCTAGCACAGATACGCAGTATTTT
TRBJ1-3,NA,NA,TRBV20-1,CSAPRGDTIYF,TGCAGTGCTCCCCGGGGCGACACCATATATTTT
TRBJ2-5,NA,NA,TRBV14,CASSQGPYQETQYF,TGTGCCAGCAGCCAAGGCCCGTACCAAGAGACCCAGTACTTC
TRBJ2-7,NA,NA,TRBV5-1,CASSLVPTGEQYF,TGCGCCAGCAGCTTGGTCCCGACGGGGGAGCAGTACTTC
TRBJ1-2,NA,NA,TRBV7-2,CASSLFQGGGYTF,TGTGCCAGCAGCTTATTCCAGGGAGGAGGCTACACCTTC
TRBJ1-1,NA,NA,TRBV12-5,CASGLVVGQTNTEAFF,TGTGCTAGTGGTTTGGTAGTGGGGCAGACGAACACTGAAGCTTTCTTT
TRBJ1-1,NA,NA,TRBV19,CASSILWSTTEAFF,TGTGCCAGTAGTATACTTTGGAGTACCACTGAAGCTTTCTTT
TRBJ2-3,NA,TRBD2,TRBV18,CASSPRGTSVPDTQYF,TGTGCCAGCTCACCACGCGGGACTAGCGTCCCAGATACGCAGTATTTT
TRBJ1-4,NA,NA,TRBV3-1/TRBV3-2,CASSPNRATNEKLFF,TGTGCCAGCAGCCCGAACAGGGCAACTAATGAAAAACTGTTTTTT
TRBJ2-7,NA,TRBD1,TRBV6-2/TRBV6-3,CASSDPGQGSYEQYF,TGTGCCAGCAGTGACCCGGGACAGGGCTCCTACGAGCAGTACTTC
TRBJ1-1,NA,NA,TRBV9,CASSQTAGNTEAFF,TGTGCCAGCAGCCAGACGGCGGGGAACACTGAAGCTTTCTTT
TRBJ1-6,NA,TRBD1,TRBV27,CASSLIQGNSPLHF,TGTGCCAGCAGTTTAATACAGGGGAATTCACCCCTCCACTTT
TRBJ1-5,NA,NA,TRBV7-2,CASSLARGNQPQHF,TGTGCCAGCAGCTTAGCGAGGGGCAATCAGCCCCAGCATTTT
TRBJ2-2,NA,NA,TRBV18,CASSPLRLTPNTGELFF,TGTGCCAGCTCACCACTTAGACTGACGCCGAACACCGGGGAGCTGTTTTTT
TRBJ2-5,NA,TRBD1,TRBV6-5,CASRGQGLETQYF,TGTGCCAGCAGGGGACAGGGGCTAGAGACCCAGTACTTC
TRBJ2-4,NA,TRBD1,TRBV7-9,CASSLRTGLYKNIQYF,TGTGCCAGCAGCCTCCGGACAGGACTTTACAAAAACATTCAGTACTTC
TRBJ2-7,NA,NA,TRBV20-1,CSARGGLEQYF,TGCAGTGCTAGAGGGGGCCTCGAGCAGTACTTC
TRBJ1-2,once,NA,TRBV6-5,CASSYSMTGFGYTF,TGTGCCAGCAGTTACTCGATGACAGGTTTTGGCTACACCTTC
TRBJ1-1,few,NA,TRBV3-1/TRBV3-2,CASSPFGEAEAFF,TGTGCCAGCAGCCCCTTCGGTGAGGCTGAAGCTTTCTTT
TRBJ1-1,few,NA,TRBV2,CLHYRDMNTEAFF,TGTCTACATTACAGGGACATGAACACTGAAGCTTTCTTT